The rows below give T cell receptor beta chains drawn from one sample of a study of CXCR3-negative and CXCR3-positive naive CD8 T cells. For each CDR3 protein, TCRdb gives one entry from its re-call of the 5' RACE reads, without DNA. The ten top clones account for roughly 0.3%, within a sample of over 100,000 distinct CDR3 sequences. The sequencing input was naive CXCR3- CD8+ T cells from blood. Source of these receptors: a human donor in good health. Some clones in this sample may be carry-over from other donors' samples. Both conserved end residues are part of each CDR3.

v_gene,j_gene,CDR3aa
TRBV12-3/TRBV12-4,TRBJ2-2,CASSFTANTGELFF
TRBV19,TRBJ1-6,CASTADRDNSPLHF
TRBV10-3,TRBJ2-5,CAISDKDKLPQETQYF
TRBV9,TRBJ1-5,CASSVDGRGDQPQHF
TRBV7-8,TRBJ2-5,CASSSTGADQETQYF
TRBV4-3,TRBJ1-2,CASSQDSGREWGYTF
TRBV29-1,TRBJ1-1,CSVEDGAEAFF
TRBV12-3/TRBV12-4,TRBJ1-2,CASRPSDRLIPYGYTF
TRBV6-1,TRBJ2-2,CASWLVGELFF
TRBV29-1,TRBJ2-7,CSGRWGLESEQYF
TRBV7-6,TRBJ1-6,CASSLGANNSPLHF
TRBV3-1,TRBJ2-1,CASSQDRGSYNEQFF
TRBV6-5,TRBJ2-3,CASSYLRGSTDTQYF
TRBV27,TRBJ1-1,CASSLGVRGVGTEAFF
TRBV12-3/TRBV12-4,TRBJ1-5,CASSLEFQPQHF
TRBV10-1,TRBJ2-3,CASSAGLAGDSTDTQYF
TRBV7-9,TRBJ2-2,CASSSLHNANTGELFF
TRBV3-1,TRBJ2-7,CASSQEGSHEQYF
TRBV10-3,TRBJ2-7,CAISEPEGDYEQYF
TRBV19,TRBJ1-5,CASSRTGDSNQPQHF
TRBV9,TRBJ2-7,CASSEGAGGRTFDYEQYF
TRBV5-1,TRBJ2-3,CASSLEARAGGRADTQYF
TRBV7-9,TRBJ2-2,CASRAGFANTGELFF
TRBV12-3/TRBV12-4,TRBJ2-2,CASTPTAGDTGELFF
TRBV6-5,TRBJ1-1,CASSYSGWTEAFF
TRBV28,TRBJ2-1,CATLDRDSYNEQFF
TRBV7-9,TRBJ1-4,CASSFQNDEKLFF
TRBV5-1,TRBJ2-7,CASSLAGLNSSEQYF
TRBV2,TRBJ2-5,CASSERAGRIQETKYF
TRBV7-2,TRBJ2-1,CASSFHRGEQFF
TRBV7-9,TRBJ2-2,CASSPEGQNTGELFF
TRBV3-1,TRBJ2-5,CASSTITTDETQYF
TRBV5-1,TRBJ2-1,CASSGTGDPHEQFF
TRBV7-9,TRBJ2-5,CASSSTGPQETQYF
TRBV6-6,TRBJ2-2,CASSPGQGAGGELFF
TRBV28,TRBJ1-5,CASSSGFSQPQHF
TRBV29-1,TRBJ2-2,CSVEGAPGQSTGELFF
TRBV7-6,TRBJ2-2,CASSLLADTGELFF
TRBV12-3/TRBV12-4,TRBJ2-1,CASSFGFTEQFF
TRBV12-3/TRBV12-4,TRBJ2-2,CASSLIGLPNTGELFF